A selection of T cell receptor beta chains follows, all from one sample in a study of T cells after yellow fever vaccination. One entry per CDR3 protein, called by TCRdb with MiXCR from the 5' RACE reads. This repertoire shows some 320,000 distinct CDR3 sequences, about 11% found once; its top ten account for approximately 3%. The source material was CD4+ T cells sorted from PBMCs, sampled 45 days after the yellow fever booster vaccination. The source is a man aged 18 to 30 who received the YFV17D yellow fever vaccine. Each CDR3 is given with its conserved first and last residue.

v_gene | CDR3aa
TRBV5-1 | CASSFQRGGGTDTQYF
TRBV6-1 | CARDRGIGYTF
TRBV4-3 | CASSQYQPQHF
TRBV20-1 | CSALQGALQPQHF
TRBV19 | CASSMVRGETQYF
TRBV30 | CAWKGREKPRGYTF
TRBV11-2 | CASSWSGAQYNEQFF
TRBV12-3/TRBV12-4 | CASSFGGGDTQYF
TRBV11-2 | CASRLASGSKNTQYF
TRBV10-3 | CAIRPQLLSSGNTIYF
TRBV6-6 | CASSSSGRYNEQFF
TRBV5-4 | CASSHAGRRHNTEAFF
TRBV12-3/TRBV12-4 | CASSVYTEAFF
TRBV29-1 | CSGGMGEGTEAFF
TRBV4-2 | CASSQARGGETDTQYF
TRBV12-3/TRBV12-4 | CASSLEPHGGTQYF